The 2 T cell receptor beta chains presented below share a single source sample, sequenced in a study of cytomegalovirus exposure and HLA in healthy donors. Primers: 60 Vbeta forward and 13 Jbeta reverse. The protocol was immunoSEQ multiplex PCR, while the TCRdb copy is restricted to in-frame clones and leaves out a portion. The table lists about 130,000 clones, roughly 80% of them singletons. The sequencing sample was made of PBMCs. These receptors were collected from a male donor in good health and CMV-seropositive.

The chain couples TRBV28 to TRBJ2-4; 7 bases map to TRBD1. The V gene end was trimmed by 6 bases and the J gene end by 2 bases; junction bases not matched to a gene: 4. The CDR3 runs 14 residues. In germline, CDR1 is MDHEN, CDR2 SYDVKM. CDR3 sequence: CASRTGVSKNIQYF. The CDR3 DNA sequence: TGTGCCAGCAGAACAGGGGTGTCCAAAAACATTCAGTACTTC.

The gene calls are TRBV18 and TRBJ2-7, with 8 bases fitting TRBD1. The CDR3 runs to 13 residues. J lost 7 bases, V lost 3 bases, and 5 bases had no gene match. Per the germline V gene, CDR1 is KGHSH and CDR2 is LQKENI. The CDR3 nucleotides are TGTGCCAGCTCACCGGGAACAGGGGGAGAGCAGTACTTC. As protein: CASSPGTGGEQYF.